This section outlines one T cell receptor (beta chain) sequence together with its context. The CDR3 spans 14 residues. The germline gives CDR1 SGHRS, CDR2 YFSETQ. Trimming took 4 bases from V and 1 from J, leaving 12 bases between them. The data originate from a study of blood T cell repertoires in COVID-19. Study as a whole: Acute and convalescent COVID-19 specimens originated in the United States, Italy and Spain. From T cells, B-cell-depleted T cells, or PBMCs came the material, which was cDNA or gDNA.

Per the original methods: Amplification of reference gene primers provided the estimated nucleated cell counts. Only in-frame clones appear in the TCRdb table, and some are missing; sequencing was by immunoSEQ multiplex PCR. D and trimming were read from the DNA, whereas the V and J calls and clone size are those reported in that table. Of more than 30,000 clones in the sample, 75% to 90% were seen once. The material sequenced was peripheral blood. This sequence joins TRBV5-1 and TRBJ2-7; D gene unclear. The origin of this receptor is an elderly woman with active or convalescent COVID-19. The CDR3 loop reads CASSPTALSYEQYF. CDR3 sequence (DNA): TGCGCCAGCAGCCCCACAGCTCTTTCCTACGAGCAGTACTTC.